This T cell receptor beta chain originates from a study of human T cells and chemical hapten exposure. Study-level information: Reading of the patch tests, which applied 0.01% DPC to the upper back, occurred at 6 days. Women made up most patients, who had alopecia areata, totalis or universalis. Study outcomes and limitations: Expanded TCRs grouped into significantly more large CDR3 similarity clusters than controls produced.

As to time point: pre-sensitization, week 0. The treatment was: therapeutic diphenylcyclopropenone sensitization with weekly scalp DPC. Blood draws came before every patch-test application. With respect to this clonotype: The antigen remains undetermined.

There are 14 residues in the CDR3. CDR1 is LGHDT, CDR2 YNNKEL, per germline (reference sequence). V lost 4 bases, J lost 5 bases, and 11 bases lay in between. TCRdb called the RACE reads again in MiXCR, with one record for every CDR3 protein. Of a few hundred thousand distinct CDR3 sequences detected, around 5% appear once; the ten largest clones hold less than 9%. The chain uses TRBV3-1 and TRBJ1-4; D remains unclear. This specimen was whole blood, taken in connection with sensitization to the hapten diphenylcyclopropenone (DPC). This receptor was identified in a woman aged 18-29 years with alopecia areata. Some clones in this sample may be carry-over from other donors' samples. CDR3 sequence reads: CASSPGSENEKLFF. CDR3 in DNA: TGTGCCAGCAGCCCTGGCTCGGAGAATGAAAAACTGTTTTTT.